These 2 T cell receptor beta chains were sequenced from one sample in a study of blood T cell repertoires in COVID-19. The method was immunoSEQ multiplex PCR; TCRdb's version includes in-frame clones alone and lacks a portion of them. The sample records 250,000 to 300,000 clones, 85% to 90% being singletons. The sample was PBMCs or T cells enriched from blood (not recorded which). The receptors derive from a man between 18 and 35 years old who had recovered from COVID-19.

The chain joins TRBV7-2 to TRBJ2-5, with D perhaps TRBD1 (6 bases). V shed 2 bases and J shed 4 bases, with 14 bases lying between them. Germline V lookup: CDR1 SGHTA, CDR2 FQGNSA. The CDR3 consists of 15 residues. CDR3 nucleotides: TGTGCCAGCAGCTTACAGGGCGGCAGGGGAGAGACCCAGTACTTC. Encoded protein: CASSLQGGRGETQYF. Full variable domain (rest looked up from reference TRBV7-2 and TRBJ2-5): GAGVSQSPSNKVTEKGKDVELRCDPISGHTALYWYRQSLGQGLEFLIYFQGNSAPDKSGLPSDRFSAERTGGSVSTLTIQRTQQEDSAVYLCASSLQGGRGETQYFGPGTRLLVL.

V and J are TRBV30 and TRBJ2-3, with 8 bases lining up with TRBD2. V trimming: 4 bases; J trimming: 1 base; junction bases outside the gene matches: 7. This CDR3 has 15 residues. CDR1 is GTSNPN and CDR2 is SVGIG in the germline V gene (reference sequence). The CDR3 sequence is CAWNSGGPGTDTQYF. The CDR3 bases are TGTGCCTGGAATTCGGGAGGGCCTGGCACAGATACGCAGTATTTT.